The entry below gives a single T cell receptor beta chain sequence along with its context. The antigen is undetermined. Patients aged 18 to 65 had newly diagnosed hyperthyroidism of under 2 months' duration. The data derive from a study of T cells in Graves' hyperthyroidism and ophthalmopathy. Points from the study as a whole: The model foresaw ophthalmopathy a median approximately 6.3 months prior to onset.

TCR beta CDR3 regions were amplified from RNA. RT-PCR in the first round (using the HTBI primer set) targeted the TCR CDR3. In TCRdb, the multiplex PCR reads were re-called with MiXCR into one record per CDR3 protein. The sample records approximately 740,000 distinct CDR3 sequences, less than 15% being singletons. The CDR3 is made up of 16 amino acids. Trimming took 4 bases from V and 5 from J; bases not matched to a gene: 11. Looked up from germline, CDR1 is SGHRS and CDR2 is YFSETQ. Sequencing used blood. This chain uses TRBV5-1 with TRBJ2-1; TRBD2 aligns across 8 bases. This sequence was found in a woman aged 18-29 years with Graves' hyperthyroidism. CDR3 sequence: CASSGLGAGGNNEQFF. CDR3 DNA: TGCGCCAGCAGCGGATTGGGGGCGGGAGGAAACAATGAGCAGTTCTTC.